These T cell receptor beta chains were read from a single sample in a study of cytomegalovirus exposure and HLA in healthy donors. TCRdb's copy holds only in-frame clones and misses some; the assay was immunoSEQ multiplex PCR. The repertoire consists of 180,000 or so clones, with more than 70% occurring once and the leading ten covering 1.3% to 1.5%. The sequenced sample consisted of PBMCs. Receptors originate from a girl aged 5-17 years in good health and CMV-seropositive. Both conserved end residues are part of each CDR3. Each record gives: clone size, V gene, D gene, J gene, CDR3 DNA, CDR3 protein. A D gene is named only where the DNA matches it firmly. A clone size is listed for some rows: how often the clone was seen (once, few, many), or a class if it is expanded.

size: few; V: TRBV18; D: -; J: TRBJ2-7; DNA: TGTGCCAGCTCACCGGCGTGGACACGGCCCTACGAGCAGTACTTC; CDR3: CASSPAWTRPYEQYF
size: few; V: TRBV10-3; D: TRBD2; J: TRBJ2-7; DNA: TGTGCCATCAGTGGAGGAGCGGGGAGCTCCTACGAGCAGTACTTC; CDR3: CAISGGAGSSYEQYF
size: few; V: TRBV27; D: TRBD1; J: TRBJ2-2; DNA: TGTGCCAGCAGGAAAATAGGGACAGCCCACACCGGGGAGCTGTTTTTT; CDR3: CASRKIGTAHTGELFF
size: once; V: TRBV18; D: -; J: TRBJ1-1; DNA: TGTGCCAGCTCTCCAAACGCGGTGAACACTGAAGCTTTCTTT; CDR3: CASSPNAVNTEAFF
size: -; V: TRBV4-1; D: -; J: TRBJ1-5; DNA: TGCGCCAGCAGCCAAGAAAGTGACAGTAATCAGCCCCAGCATTTT; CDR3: CASSQESDSNQPQHF
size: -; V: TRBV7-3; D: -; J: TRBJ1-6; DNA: TGTGCCAGCAGCGCGGCGCAGGGGTTGGGGTCACCCCTCCACTTT; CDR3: CASSAAQGLGSPLHF
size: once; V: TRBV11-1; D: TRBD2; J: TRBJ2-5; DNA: TGTGCCAGCAGCTTTCTTCGGGAGGGAGAGACCCAGTACTTC; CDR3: CASSFLREGETQYF
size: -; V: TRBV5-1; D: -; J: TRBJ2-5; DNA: TGCGCCAGCAGCTTGGGAGATATCTATGTGGCGGGACGTGAGACCCAGTACTTC; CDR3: CASSLGDIYVAGRETQYF
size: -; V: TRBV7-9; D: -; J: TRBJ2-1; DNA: TGTGCCAGCAGCCTACTAGCTTTCAAGTTCTTC; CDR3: CASSLLAFKFF
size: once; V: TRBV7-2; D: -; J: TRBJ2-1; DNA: TGTGCCAGCAGCTTATCCCAAACTTTCCGCAATGAGCAGTTCTTC; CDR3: CASSLSQTFRNEQFF
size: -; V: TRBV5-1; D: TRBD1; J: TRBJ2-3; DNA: TGCGCCAGCAGCTTGGCCCTCACAGGGGATGCGGGAGATACGCAGTATTTT; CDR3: CASSLALTGDAGDTQYF
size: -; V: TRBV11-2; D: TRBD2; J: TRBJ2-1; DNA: TGTGCCAGCAGCTTCCCTACCCTAGCGGGAGGGCCTTACAATGAGCAGTTCTTC; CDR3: CASSFPTLAGGPYNEQFF
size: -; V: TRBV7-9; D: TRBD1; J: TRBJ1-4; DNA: TGTGCCAGCAGCCCCGGGACAGGGTTTGAAAAACTGTTTTTT; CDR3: CASSPGTGFEKLFF
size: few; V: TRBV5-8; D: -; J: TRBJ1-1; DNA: TGTGCCAGCAGCTGGGACTTTAAGGCTGAAGCTTTCTTT; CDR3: CASSWDFKAEAFF